The 5 T cell receptor beta chains listed next were all sequenced from one sample in a study of blood T cell repertoires in COVID-19. Sequenced by immunoSEQ multiplex PCR; TCRdb stores in-frame clones only, minus some. The sample lists some 220,000 clones, approximately 85% seen once, with approximately 5.6% in the top ten. The specimen was peripheral blood. All receptors derive from a woman between 65 and 79 years old with COVID-19, enrolled during active disease.

This chain links TRBV28 with TRBJ2-7, with 7 nucleotides matching TRBD2. J gave up 6 bases and V 6 bases, and 8 bases lay outside the gene matches. Per germline, CDR1 MDHEN and CDR2 SYDVKM. The CDR3 consists of 13 residues. The CDR3 sequence is CASSSLRTSEQYF. CDR3 bases: TGTGCCAGCAGCAGCCTCAGGACTAGCGAGCAGTACTTC.

This clone has only a few counts. The rearrangement joins TRBV9 to TRBJ1-3; possible D gene TRBD1, 6 bases. V dropped 0 bases and J dropped 4 bases, with 11 bases sitting between them. Germline CDR1 SGDLS, CDR2 YYNGEE. This CDR3 has 15 residues. CDR3 nucleotide sequence: TGTGCCAGCAGCGTAGAGGGGGTTGGGGGAAACACCATATATTTT. This codes for CASSVEGVGGNTIYF.

The table lists this clone with a few counts. This chain uses TRBV28 with TRBJ2-7; D unclear. The CDR3 sequence is 12 residues long. From germline, CDR1 is MDHEN and CDR2 SYDVKM. The V and J ends lost 4 bases and 4 bases respectively, with 8 bases between them. In DNA form, the CDR3 reads TGTGCCAGCAGTTCTACCCCTTACGAGCAGTACTTC. Translated: CASSSTPYEQYF.

This clone was found a few times. The chain has TRBV6-1 and TRBJ2-1, with 9 bases lining up with TRBD1. Germline assignment: CDR1 MNHNS and CDR2 SASEGT. The CDR3 covers 15 residues. With V trimmed by 2 bases and J by 7 bases, 6 bases remained unmatched. This CDR3 is CASSERDRGGNEQFF. DNA of the CDR3: TGTGCCAGCAGTGAACGAGACAGGGGGGGGAATGAGCAGTTCTTC.

This clone was seen a handful of times. The CDR3 here is CASSYGTSPYYEQYF. The CDR3 DNA is TGTGCCAGCAGCTACGGGACTAGCCCGTACTACGAGCAGTACTTC. This chain uses TRBV7-8 with TRBJ2-7; TRBD2 agrees at 9 bases. This CDR3 has 15 residues. Germline trimming cut 4 bases from V and 3 bases from J; bases unmatched to any gene: 7. Looked up from germline, CDR1 is SGHVS and CDR2 is FQNEAQ.